This T cell receptor (beta chain) stems from a study of identical twins. TCRdb analysed the 5' RACE reads with MiXCR anew, one entry per CDR3 protein. The sample has about 100,000 distinct CDR3 sequences; roughly 6% are singletons. At least ten counts were recorded for this clonotype. This CDR3 has 15 residues. In germline, CDR1 is KGHSH, CDR2 LQKENI. The J segment lost 4 bases and the V segment lost 2 bases, leaving 5 bases of the junction unmatched. The source of this sequence is a woman aged 45-60 years in good health. V and J are TRBV18 and TRBJ1-5; 7 positions match TRBD1. Input material: memory T cells sorted from blood. The CDR3 DNA reads TGTGCCAGCTCACCAGGAGGGGGCCGGAATCAGCCCCAGCATTTT. This sequence encodes CASSPGGGRNQPQHF.